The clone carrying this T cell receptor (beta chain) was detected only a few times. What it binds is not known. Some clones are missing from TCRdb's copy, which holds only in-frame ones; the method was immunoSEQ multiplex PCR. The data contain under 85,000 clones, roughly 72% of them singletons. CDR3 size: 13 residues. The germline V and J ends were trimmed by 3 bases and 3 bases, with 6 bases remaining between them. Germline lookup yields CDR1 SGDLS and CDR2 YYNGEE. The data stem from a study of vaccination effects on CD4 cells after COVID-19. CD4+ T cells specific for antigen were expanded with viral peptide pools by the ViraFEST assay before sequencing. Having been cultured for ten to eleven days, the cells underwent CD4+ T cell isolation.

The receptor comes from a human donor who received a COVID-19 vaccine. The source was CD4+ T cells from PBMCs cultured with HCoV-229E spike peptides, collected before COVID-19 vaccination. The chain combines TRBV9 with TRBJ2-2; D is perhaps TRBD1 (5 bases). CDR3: CASSEQDTGELFF. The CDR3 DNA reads TGTGCCAGCAGCGAACAGGACACCGGGGAGCTGTTTTTT. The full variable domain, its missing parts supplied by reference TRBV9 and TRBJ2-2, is DSGVTQTPKHLITATGQRVTLRCSPRSGDLSVYWYQQSLDQGLQFLIQYYNGEERAKGNILERFSAQQFPDLHSELNLSSLELGDSALYFCASSEQDTGELFFGEGSRLTVL.